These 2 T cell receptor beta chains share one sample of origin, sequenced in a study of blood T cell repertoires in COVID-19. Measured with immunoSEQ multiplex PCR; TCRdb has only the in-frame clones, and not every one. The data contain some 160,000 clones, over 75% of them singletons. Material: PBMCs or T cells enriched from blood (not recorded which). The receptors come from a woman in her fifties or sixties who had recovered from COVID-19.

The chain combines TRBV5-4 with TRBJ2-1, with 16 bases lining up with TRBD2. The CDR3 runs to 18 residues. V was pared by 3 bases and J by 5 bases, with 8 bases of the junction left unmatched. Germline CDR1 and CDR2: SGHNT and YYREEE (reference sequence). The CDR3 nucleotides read TGTGCCAGCAGCTCGGGACTAGCGGGGGGGCTTCCTCACAATGAGCAGTTCTTC. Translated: CASSSGLAGGLPHNEQFF.

This CDR3 is CASSTGGGPSTDTQYF. The CDR3 DNA follows: TGTGCCAGCAGCACTGGGGGGGGACCGAGCACAGATACGCAGTATTTT. The rearrangement links TRBV7-2 to TRBJ2-3; 7 bases agree with TRBD2. The ends lost 5 bases at V and 0 bases at J; junction bases unmatched: 8. In germline, CDR1 is SGHTA, CDR2 FQGNSA. This CDR3 has 16 residues.